This T cell receptor (beta chain) was recorded in a study of tumor-infiltrating lymphocytes in primary liver carcinoma. Study at large: Donors had hepatocellular carcinoma or combined HCC and intrahepatic cholangiocarcinoma.

The investigators made TCR beta cDNA from approximately 0.5 ug total RNA, using a constant-region primer. TCR beta libraries came from three nested multiplex PCR rounds using slightly modified ARM-PCR. The first two PCR rounds used TRBV1-TRBV30 primers with a Cbeta primer, approximately 10 cycles each. Using its own MiXCR run on the multiplex PCR reads, TCRdb lists one record per CDR3 protein. The repertoire holds just over 300,000 distinct CDR3 sequences, almost 60% seen once, with more than 15% in the top ten. In its sample, this clonotype was seen many times. This CDR3 spans 13 amino acids. The germline CDR1 and CDR2 sequences are SGHDT and YYEEEE. The germline V and J ends were trimmed by 2 bases and 3 bases, with 6 bases remaining between them. Out of unsorted whole blood came the blood RNA, and germline DNA was extracted as well.

This receptor was taken from a woman aged 30 to 39 with primary liver carcinoma and hepatitis B virus infection. Source material: peripheral blood. The chain uses TRBV5-6 and TRBJ2-1, with a weak D call TRBD2 (6 bases). The CDR3 spells CASSFGGYNEQFF. The CDR3 DNA reads as TGTGCCAGCAGCTTCGGGGGCTACAATGAGCAGTTCTTC.